This T cell receptor beta chain appears in the sequencing data of a study of post-analysis software for immune sequencing data. Study in general: Multiple sclerosis in the patients followed relapsing-remitting, secondary progressive and progressive-relapsing courses.

The CDR3 is 16 residues long. CDR1 is MGHRA, CDR2 YSYEKL, per germline. Unmatched junction bases numbered 7, after V lost 0 bases and J lost 10 bases. Concerning this clonotype itself: As yet, its antigen is unknown.

General observations from the study: Higher frequency in patients than in controls was seen for roughly five TRBV segments, with TRBV5-6, TRBV5-1 and TRBV20-1 among them. The F measure placed samples prepared in the same batch into strongly shared clusters. Comparison with controls showed significantly lower normalized Chao1 diversity in multiple sclerosis patients.

Prepared libraries of TCR beta cDNA carried unique molecular identifiers. Each batch of roughly 0.9 to 11 million T cells produced roughly 0.5 million cDNA molecules. Each CDR3 protein gets one entry after TCRdb re-called the PCR reads with MiXCR. The sample shows a few hundred thousand distinct CDR3 sequences, roughly 30% of them seen only once. Sequencing used blood. The chain uses TRBV4-1 and TRBJ1-4; 11 nucleotides agree with TRBD1. The receptor was isolated from a girl between 5 and 17 years old with multiple sclerosis. CDR3 region: CASSQDGGTGGLKLFF. The DNA of the CDR3 is TGCGCCAGCAGCCAAGATGGTGGGACAGGGGGATTAAAACTGTTTTTT.